This T cell receptor (beta chain) was found in a study of identical twins. V lost 4 bases and J 8 bases, leaving 15 bases between the germline ends. Germline-derived CDR1 and CDR2 are LGHNA and YNFKEQ. The CDR3 consists of 14 residues. Template switching created a universal primer site, and the cDNA included unique molecular identifiers. TCRdb re-called the 5' RACE reads with MiXCR, one entry per CDR3 protein. The top ten hold under 3.5% of the sample, which has a few hundred thousand distinct CDR3 sequences, approximately 9.6% seen once. This clonotype showed up just a few times. The data were also submitted as part of a second study, on yellow fever vaccine responses in identical twins.

The sequencing input was PBMCs. The clonotype was recovered from a woman in her late teens or twenties in good health. The rearrangement uses TRBV4-2 and TRBJ2-1; D is possibly TRBD1 or TRBD2 (5 bases each). The CDR3 nucleotides read TGTGCCAGCAGCCCAGAATGGGGGTTCGATGAGCAGTTCTTC. Translating it yields CASSPEWGFDEQFF.